A single sample is the source of the 29 T cell receptor beta chains below, sequenced in a study of technical replicates of blood from several donors. Repertoires were generated with immunoSEQ multiplex PCR, while TCRdb's copy carries only in-frame clones and drops some. The sample includes 75,000 to 95,000 clones, around 96% of them seen just once. The sample comprised T cells isolated from PBMCs. These receptors were taken from a human donor in good health.

CDR3 coding DNA: TGTGCCACCAGCGGGAGCACAGATACGCAGTATTTT. Amino acid sequence: CATSGSTDTQYF. The J gene is TRBJ2-3, the V gene TRBV28, with TRBD2 as a possible D gene (6 bases). The CDR3 covers 12 residues. The germline CDR1 and CDR2 sequences are MDHEN and SYDVKM. V lost 10 bases to trimming and J lost 0 bases, with 8 bases between them.

V is TRBV11-3 and J is TRBJ1-4; 8 bases align to TRBD1. CDR1 and CDR2 (germline): SGHNT, YENEEA. The CDR3 is made up of 15 amino acids. Losses at the gene ends were 5 bases for V and 6 bases for J; bases not matched to a gene: 8. CDR3 protein: CASSPNRGQDEKLFF. CDR3 bases: TGTGCCAGCAGCCCGAACAGGGGACAGGATGAAAAACTGTTTTTT. Full variable domain (rest looked up from reference TRBV11-3 and TRBJ1-4): EAGVVQSPRYKIIEKKQPVAFWCNPISGHNTLYWYLQNLGQGPELLIRYENEEAVDDSQLPKDRFSAERLKGVDSTLKIQPAELGDSAVYLCASSPNRGQDEKLFFGSGTQLSVL.

J is TRBJ2-2 and V is TRBV6-5; TRBD2 agrees at 10 bases. Trimming cost V 5 bases and J 1 base; bases outside gene matches: 1. The CDR3 spans 15 residues. Germline lookup yields CDR1 MNHEY and CDR2 SVGAGI. The chain's CDR3 is CASSTSGENTGELFF. For the CDR3, the DNA is TGTGCCAGCAGTACTAGCGGGGAGAACACCGGGGAGCTGTTTTTT.

The chain joins TRBV6-5 to TRBJ2-7, with D possibly being TRBD1 (5 bases). Germline V CDR1 and CDR2: MNHEY, SVGAGI. The CDR3 is 14 amino acids. Trimming left V 6 bases short and J 2 bases short, with 14 bases between. The CDR3 nucleotides read TGTGCCAGCAGCCCAGGGCCCCGGGCCTACGAGCAGTACTTC. It is translated as CASSPGPRAYEQYF.

The chain uses TRBV7-3 and TRBJ2-3; 8 nucleotides line up with TRBD2. This CDR3 is 14 amino acids long. CDR1 is SGHTA and CDR2 is FQGTGA in the germline V gene. The junction had 5 bases not matched to a gene; V was cut back by 4 bases and J by 5 bases. The CDR3, as DNA: TGTGCCAGCAGCTCAGCGGGAGCAGGAGATACGCAGTATTTT. This codes for CASSSAGAGDTQYF.

The chain joins TRBV9 to TRBJ2-5; D gene unclear. Trimming shortened V by 3 bases and J by 2 bases, and 8 bases separated the two germline ends. The CDR3 extends over 13 amino acids. Germline CDR1 and CDR2: SGDLS and YYNGEE. CDR3 sequence reads: CASSAGVQETQYF. CDR3 coding DNA: TGTGCCAGCAGCGCGGGTGTTCAAGAGACCCAGTACTTC.

V usage is TRBV5-8 and J usage is TRBJ1-1, with D unclear. The CDR3 totals 12 residues. Germline CDR1 reads SGHTS; CDR2 reads YDEGEE. The V gene lost 4 bases and the J gene lost 7 bases, with 11 bases spanning the gap. The CDR3 coding sequence is TGTGCCAGCAGCCGAGGGTTGGGTGAAGCTTTCTTT. This sequence encodes CASSRGLGEAFF.

V is TRBV9 and J is TRBJ2-7, with 7 bases aligning to TRBD2. J lost 0 bases, V lost 0 bases, and 6 bases had no gene match. Germline V gene lookup returns CDR1 SGDLS and CDR2 YYNGEE. CDR3 length: 16 amino acids. CDR3 sequence (DNA): TGTGCCAGCAGCGTAGGGGCCGGGAGGAGCTCCTACGAGCAGTACTTC. It is translated as CASSVGAGRSSYEQYF.

The chain carries TRBV11-1 and TRBJ2-3, with a tentative D call TRBD1 (5 bases). Per germline, CDR1 SGHAT and CDR2 FQDESV (reference sequence). The CDR3 is made up of 15 amino acids. Trimming removed 1 base at V and 2 bases at J, with 10 bases between. The CDR3 bases are TGTGCCAGCAGCTTAGGGGGCAGGGTCACAGATACGCAGTATTTT. It codes for CASSLGGRVTDTQYF.

CDR3 sequence: CSARQGDTIYF. CDR3 in DNA: TGCAGTGCTAGACAGGGTGACACCATATATTTT. The chain carries TRBV20-1 and TRBJ1-3, with D possibly matching TRBD1 (5 bases). From germline, CDR1 is DFQATT and CDR2 SNEGSKA (reference sequence). The CDR3 loop spans 11 amino acids. V was trimmed by 2 bases and J by 8 bases, leaving 7 bases between them.

The chain has TRBV4-3 and TRBJ2-1; 7 positions agree with TRBD2. CDR3 length: 16 amino acids. V trimming: 0 bases; J trimming: 1 base; junction bases outside the gene matches: 3. The V gene's germline CDR1 is LGHNA and CDR2 YSLEER. The CDR3 DNA follows: TGCGCCAGCAGCCAAGAAGTGGGGGGGTCCTACAATGAGCAGTTCTTC. As protein: CASSQEVGGSYNEQFF.

The V gene is TRBV19, the J gene TRBJ2-7; 7 bases agree with TRBD2. The length of the CDR3 is 17 residues. Germline V lookup: CDR1 LNHDA, CDR2 SQIVND (reference sequence). V was pared by 4 bases and J by 0 bases, with 12 bases of the junction left unmatched. CDR3 amino acids: CASSTPVGRETSYEQYF. CDR3 nucleotides: TGTGCCAGTAGTACGCCTGTAGGGCGGGAGACCTCCTACGAGCAGTACTTC.

This rearrangement joins TRBV6-1 to TRBJ1-1; D call uncertain. The CDR3 is 15 amino acids. Germline V gene data show CDR1 as MNHNS and CDR2 as SASEGT. The V end was cut by 4 bases, the J end by 1 base, with 13 bases between. The CDR3 region has the DNA TGTGCCAGCAGTGGGAATCAGGTTGAGAACACTGAAGCTTTCTTT. It translates to CASSGNQVENTEAFF.

The J gene is TRBJ1-2, the V gene TRBV5-6; 10 nucleotides align to TRBD1. The CDR3 covers 16 residues. Germline V gene data show CDR1 as SGHDT and CDR2 as YYEEEE. V shed 6 bases and J 6 bases; nucleotides not matched to a gene: 14. CDR3 DNA: TGTGCCAGCAACAAAGAGACAGGGGGCTTTAGAAATGGCTACACCTTC. Protein sequence: CASNKETGGFRNGYTF.

The chain joins TRBV28 to TRBJ2-7, with a weak D call TRBD1 (5 bases). Trimming took 3 bases from V and 0 from J, leaving 9 bases between them. CDR3 size: 14 residues. Germline V lookup: CDR1 MDHEN, CDR2 SYDVKM. The CDR3 DNA reads TGTGCCAGCAGTTTCCAGGACACCTCCTACGAGCAGTACTTC. This gives the protein CASSFQDTSYEQYF.

The gene calls are TRBV25-1 and TRBJ2-5, with D maybe TRBD2 (6 bases). Trimming took off 4 bases at V and 5 bases at J, with 14 bases between the two ends. Germline assignment: CDR1 MGHDK and CDR2 SYGVNS. The CDR3 has 14 amino acids. The DNA of the CDR3 is TGTGCCAGCAGTGTATCACTCGGAGGGGAGACCCAGTACTTC. It is translated as CASSVSLGGETQYF.

This chain connects TRBV20-1 to TRBJ2-3; tentatively, D is TRBD2 (6 bases). The CDR3 totals 11 residues. V lost 5 bases to trimming and J lost 5 bases, with 8 bases between them. CDR1 is DFQATT, CDR2 SNEGSKA, per germline (reference sequence). The DNA of the CDR3 is TGCAGTGCTTCCGGGAGAGATACGCAGTATTTT. Translation: CSASGRDTQYF.

V and J are TRBV7-2 and TRBJ1-2; D call uncertain. The V and J ends lost 5 bases and 5 bases respectively, with 9 bases between them. Germline values: CDR1 SGHTA, CDR2 FQGNSA. The CDR3 loop spans 12 amino acids. Here the CDR3 reads CASSPVEYGYTF. CDR3 DNA sequence: TGTGCCAGCAGCCCTGTCGAGTATGGCTACACCTTC.

The rearrangement uses TRBV5-6 and TRBJ1-2; TRBD1 matches 10 bases. Germline V CDR1 and CDR2: SGHDT, YYEEEE. The trim removed 5 bases at V and 6 bases at J, leaving 4 bases unmatched. The CDR3 runs 13 residues. The CDR3 bases are TGTGCCAGCAGTTACGGACAGGGGGATGGCTACACCTTC. This codes for CASSYGQGDGYTF. Drawing the rest from reference TRBV5-6 and TRBJ1-2, the complete variable domain is DAGVTQSPTHLIKTRGQQVTLRCSPKSGHDTVSWYQQALGQGPQFIFQYYEEEERQRGNFPDRFSGHQFPNYSSELNVNALLLGDSALYLCASSYGQGDGYTFGSGTRLTVV.

The chain combines TRBV14 with TRBJ2-7; no reliable D call. V dropped 1 base and J dropped 4 bases, with 5 bases sitting between them. The CDR3 totals 12 residues. Germline V CDR1 and CDR2: SGHDN, FVKESK. CDR3 amino acids: CASSQASYEQYF. The CDR3 coding sequence is TGTGCCAGCAGCCAAGCCAGTTACGAGCAGTACTTC. The full variable domain, its missing parts supplied by reference TRBV14 and TRBJ2-7, is EAGVTQFPSHSVIEKGQTVTLRCDPISGHDNLYWYRRVMGKEIKFLLHFVKESKQDESGMPNNRFLAERTGGTYSTLKVQPAELEDSGVYFCASSQASYEQYFGPGTRLTVT.

The rearrangement uses TRBV7-2 and TRBJ2-7; no definite D call. V was pared by 0 bases and J by 4 bases, with 10 bases between. Germline CDR1 is SGHTA and CDR2 is FQGNSA. This CDR3 has 14 residues. CDR3 region: CASSLASLLYEQYF. The CDR3 DNA is TGTGCCAGCAGCTTAGCGTCTCTGTTATACGAGCAGTACTTC.

The chain links TRBV25-1 to TRBJ1-1; D not resolved. V dropped 3 bases and J dropped 3 bases, with 8 bases sitting between them. Per the germline V gene, CDR1 is MGHDK and CDR2 is SYGVNS. This CDR3 contains 13 residues. This CDR3 reads CASSERSDTEAFF. CDR3 nucleotides: TGTGCCAGCAGTGAGAGGAGTGACACTGAAGCTTTCTTT.

V usage is TRBV28 and J usage is TRBJ2-7; maybe TRBD2 (6 bases). V lost 3 bases and J 7 bases, leaving 13 bases between the germline ends. Germline V gene sequence: CDR1 MDHEN, CDR2 SYDVKM. CDR3 length equals 13 residues. CDR3 amino acids: CASSFGRPTEQYF. The CDR3 region has the DNA TGTGCCAGCAGTTTCGGGAGACCGACAGAGCAGTACTTC.

V gene TRBV18 combines with J gene TRBJ2-5; weak D call: TRBD2 (5 bases). The CDR3 is made up of 13 amino acids. Trimming removed 5 bases from V and 2 bases from J, with 9 bases in between. CDR1 and CDR2 from the germline V gene are KGHSH and LQKENI. The CDR3 DNA reads TGTGCCAGCTCAACGACTACTCAAGAGACCCAGTACTTC. Translated, it gives CASSTTTQETQYF. The entire variable domain, with the rest obtained from reference TRBV18 and TRBJ2-5, is as follows: NAGVMQNPRHLVRRRGQEARLRCSPMKGHSHVYWYRQLPEEGLKFMVYLQKENIIDESGMPKERFSAEFPKEGPSILRIQQVVRGDSAAYFCASSTTTQETQYFGPGTRLLVL.

The chain carries TRBV4-3 and TRBJ2-2, with D perhaps matching TRBD2 (5 bases). Looked up from germline, CDR1 is LGHNA and CDR2 is YSLEER. The V gene lost 2 bases and the J gene lost 6 bases, with 10 bases spanning the gap. The CDR3 sequence is 14 residues long. The CDR3 loop reads CASSQNEGPGELFF. CDR3 nucleotide sequence: TGCGCCAGCAGCCAAAATGAGGGTCCCGGGGAGCTGTTTTTT.

The rearrangement uses TRBV30 and TRBJ2-6, with TRBD2 identical over 8 bases. Germline V gene data show CDR1 as GTSNPN and CDR2 as SVGIG (reference sequence). Losses at the gene ends were 2 bases for V and 1 base for J; bases not matched to a gene: 7. The CDR3 is 17 amino acids. The CDR3 here is CAWSSGRRGSGANVLTF. The CDR3 DNA sequence: TGTGCCTGGAGTAGCGGGAGACGGGGTTCTGGGGCCAACGTCCTGACTTTC.

The CDR3 loop is CASSVGSLAGTDTQYF. The CDR3 bases are TGTGCCAGCAGCGTAGGATCCCTAGCGGGAACAGATACGCAGTATTTT. The chain recombines TRBV9 with TRBJ2-3; 9 bases are a match to TRBD2. V gave up 0 bases and J gave up 3 bases; unmatched junction bases: 5. The CDR3 totals 16 residues. Germline V gene data show CDR1 as SGDLS and CDR2 as YYNGEE.

The chain uses TRBV25-1 and TRBJ1-4, with D uncertain. V gave up 3 bases and J gave up 10 bases, with 9 bases separating them. Germline V CDR1 and CDR2: MGHDK, SYGVNS. The length of the CDR3 is 12 residues. Written as DNA, the CDR3 is TGTGCCAGCAGTGATCTGACGGGAAAACTGTTTTTT. Residues: CASSDLTGKLFF.

This chain joins TRBV5-1 and TRBJ2-3; tentatively, D is TRBD1 (6 bases). Germline CDR1 reads SGHRS; CDR2 reads YFSETQ. V was shortened by 2 bases and J by 4 bases, with 11 bases between the two germline ends. The CDR3 length is 14 residues. The CDR3 reads CASSFGRGADTQYF. DNA of the CDR3: TGCGCCAGCAGCTTCGGCAGGGGTGCAGATACGCAGTATTTT.